This T cell receptor (beta chain) was captured by sequencing in a study of cytomegalovirus exposure and HLA in healthy donors. General study results and limits: Prior analysis indicated that the majority of TCR beta V segments exhibited productivity approximately 90% or approximately 30% of the time.

The study ran its PCR with 60 Vbeta and 13 Jbeta primers. Profiling relied on immunoSEQ multiplex PCR, and the TCRdb table lists in-frame clones only, not all of them. The data hold 70,000 to 80,000 clones, with just under 80% observed a single time. As for this clone: Its antigen is not known.

V lost 5 bases and J lost 2, with 16 bases in between. CDR1 and CDR2 from the germline V gene are MNHEY and SVGAGI. CDR3 length: 15 residues. The TCR sequence derives from a woman in her thirties or forties in good health and CMV-seropositive. The chain has TRBV6-5 and TRBJ2-7, with D possibly matching TRBD1 (5 bases). Sequencing input: PBMCs. The CDR3 nucleotides read TGTGCCAGCAGTCCCCCCGACAGATACCCCTACGAGCAGTACTTC. This sequence encodes CASSPPDRYPYEQYF.